This TCR beta chain was found in a study of OX40 agonist ivuxolimab in advanced cancers. In the study overall: Hepatocellular carcinoma, melanoma, renal cell or head and neck cancer affected the dose-escalation patients. Findings of the study overall: By week 6 at 0.1 to 3.0 mg/kg, blood CD4+ and CD8+ T cells had expanded clonally.

This CDR3 spans 13 amino acids. The germline CDR1 and CDR2 sequences are MRHNA and SNTAGT. V dropped 5 bases and J dropped 4 bases, with 11 bases sitting between them. Using immunoSEQ multiplex PCR, the repertoire was profiled, and TCRdb retains in-frame clones only, with some absent. The sample shows about 98,000 clones, 75% to 90% of them seen only once. Note on this clone: Its antigen is currently unknown.

This material consisted of CD4+ or CD8+ T cells sorted from blood, taken in a trial of the OX40 agonist ivuxolimab. The receptor was derived from an adult with an advanced solid tumor such as melanoma, head and neck, liver or kidney cancer. The rearrangement links TRBV6-4 to TRBJ1-1; D is unclear. CDR3 protein: CASSSEEGTEAFF. The CDR3 DNA sequence: TGTGCCAGCAGTTCCGAAGAAGGCACTGAAGCTTTCTTT.